This entry describes one TCR beta chain. In the original analysis: Counts of nucleated cells, estimated from reference gene primer amplification, were obtained. The method was immunoSEQ multiplex PCR; TCRdb's version includes in-frame clones alone and lacks a portion of them. V and J calls and clone size are given by that table; D and trimming were obtained from the DNA. The table includes 200,000 to 250,000 clones, roughly 84% detected once. Germline CDR1 MDHEN, CDR2 SYDVKM. CDR3 size: 15 residues. V lost 5 bases to trimming and J lost 2 bases; unmatched junction nucleotides: 4. The record originates from a study of blood T cell repertoires in COVID-19. Study at large: The United States, Italy and Spain were the sources of the acute and convalescent COVID-19 samples. Nucleic acid was either cDNA or gDNA, and it came from T cells, B-cell-depleted T cells, or PBMCs.

The specimen sequenced was peripheral blood. The chain links TRBV28 to TRBJ2-1; 9 bases are a match to TRBD2. The clonotype originates from a man in his forties or fifties with active or convalescent COVID-19. The CDR3 sequence: CASSLRGRAYNEQFF. In nucleotides, the CDR3 is TGTGCCAGCAGTCTCCGCGGGAGGGCCTACAATGAGCAGTTCTTC.